This entry describes one TCR beta chain. These data come from a study of control samples from healthy donors and cancer patients. The CDR3 totals 15 residues. Germline CDR1 KGHSH, CDR2 LQKENI. V was pared by 5 bases and J by 4 bases, with 8 bases of the junction left unmatched. Here immunoSEQ multiplex PCR was the method, and the copy in TCRdb shows in-frame clones only, minus some. The table records about 94,000 clones, 86% of them present only once. Sequencing input: blood. The genes are TRBV18 and TRBJ1-1, with TRBD1 matching over 9 bases. The sequence derives from a woman aged 50 to 60 in good health. The CDR3 here is CASSTTGTGFTEAFF. The CDR3 DNA sequence: TGTGCCAGCTCAACGACCGGGACAGGGTTCACTGAAGCTTTCTTT.